Following are 30 T cell receptor beta chains from one sample sequenced in a study of CD8 T cells in ankylosing spondylitis. Their antigens remain unidentified. Study observations and caveats: A TCR beta motif of seven or eight highly homologous variants appeared characteristic of ankylosing spondylitis blood.

TCRdb analysed the 5' RACE reads with MiXCR anew, one entry per CDR3 protein. The data show around 770,000 distinct CDR3 sequences, around 20% seen once. The sequenced material came from blood, either unsorted or a sorted T cell fraction (not recorded which). Source of these receptors: a male donor with ankylosing spondylitis.

The chain combines TRBV20-1 with TRBJ2-1, with unresolved D. Trimming removed 6 bases from V and 6 bases from J, with 15 bases in between. CDR1 and CDR2 (germline): DFQATT, SNEGSKA (reference sequence). The CDR3 has 13 residues. The DNA of the CDR3 is TGCAGTGCCCCGAAGGGCGGCTTCAATGAGCAGTTCTTC. Translated: CSAPKGGFNEQFF.

The chain joins TRBV4-1 to TRBJ2-3; TRBD2 is a possible D gene (6 bases). Trimming took off 4 bases at V and 0 bases at J, with 17 bases between the two ends. The CDR3 spans 17 residues. The germline gives CDR1 MGHRA, CDR2 YSYEKL. This CDR3 is CASSPAGSGYSTDTQYF. CDR3 sequence (DNA): TGCGCCAGCAGCCCGGCGGGGAGCGGATACAGCACAGATACGCAGTATTTT.

The chain joins TRBV5-1 to TRBJ1-2; 8 bases are shared with TRBD1. Trimming at V came to 1 base and at J to 7 bases, leaving 12 bases not matched to a gene. CDR1 SGHRS and CDR2 YFSETQ come from the germline V gene. The CDR3 totals 16 residues. CDR3 protein: CASSLPVTDRASGYTF. As DNA, the CDR3 is TGCGCCAGCAGCTTGCCAGTTACGGACAGGGCGAGTGGCTACACCTTC.

This chain links TRBV20-1 with TRBJ2-1; 12 bases agree with TRBD2. Germline-derived CDR1 and CDR2 are DFQATT and SNEGSKA (reference sequence). The ends lost 2 bases at V and 2 bases at J; junction bases unmatched: 4. The CDR3 spans 16 residues. CDR3 region: CSARSLAGGTYNEQFF. DNA for the CDR3: TGCAGTGCTAGATCCCTAGCGGGGGGGACCTACAATGAGCAGTTCTTC.

This clonotype came up a few times. The CDR3 region is CASSQKPGTLNTGELFF. The CDR3 DNA reads TGTGCCAGCAGCCAAAAACCCGGGACTCTCAACACCGGGGAGCTGTTTTTT. The V gene is TRBV4-2, the J gene TRBJ2-2, with a possible D match to TRBD2 (6 bases). This CDR3 region has 17 residues. Looked up from germline, CDR1 is LGHNA and CDR2 is YNFKEQ. The V end lost 2 bases, the J end lost 2 bases, and 15 bases lay between the germline ends.

This clonotype has only a few counts. The rearrangement links TRBV12-3 or TRBV12-4 to TRBJ1-6, with unresolved D. There are 14 residues in the CDR3. Deletions cut 5 bases from V and 7 bases from J, with 12 bases between. CDR3 in amino acids: CASSPGLLNSPLHF. CDR3 coding DNA: TGTGCCAGCAGTCCCGGACTCTTGAATTCACCCCTCCACTTT.

The J gene is TRBJ2-5, the V gene TRBV3-1, with D perhaps TRBD1 (5 bases). V was trimmed by 0 bases and J by 3 bases, leaving 11 bases between them. The CDR3 sequence is 15 residues long. Germline V CDR1 and CDR2: LGHDT, YNNKEL (reference sequence). Written as DNA, the CDR3 is TGTGCCAGCAGCCAAGAGTTAAGGGGTGAAGAGACCCAGTACTTC. This gives the protein CASSQELRGEETQYF.

This clonotype has a handful of counts. The rearrangement links TRBV18 to TRBJ1-5; no clear D gene. V was clipped by 1 base and J by 7 bases, with 14 bases between them. Germline CDR1 reads KGHSH; CDR2 reads LQKENI. The CDR3 covers 15 residues. CDR3 residues: CASSPQPTVEQPQHF. The CDR3 DNA reads TGTGCCAGCTCACCACAGCCCACAGTGGAACAGCCCCAGCATTTT.

The genes are TRBV5-5 and TRBJ2-1; D not certain. This CDR3 region has 15 residues. Trimming removed 4 bases from V and 0 bases from J, with 11 bases in between. The V gene's germline CDR1 is SGHKS and CDR2 YYEKEE (reference sequence). The CDR3, as DNA: TGTGCCAGCAGCCTGGGGTCCCTCTCCTACAATGAGCAGTTCTTC. Its translation: CASSLGSLSYNEQFF.

The CDR3 here is CSAEAGQGNTEAFF. The CDR3 coding sequence is TGCAGTGCGGAAGCCGGACAGGGGAACACTGAAGCTTTCTTT. This chain joins TRBV20-1 and TRBJ1-1, with 8 nucleotides matching TRBD1. The V segment lost 6 bases and the J segment 1 base; nucleotides outside the gene matches: 7. There are 14 residues in the CDR3. The V gene's germline CDR1 is DFQATT and CDR2 SNEGSKA (reference sequence).

This clonotype has just a few counts. The chain couples TRBV24-1 to TRBJ2-3; TRBD2 agrees at 7 bases. This CDR3 is built from 16 residues. From germline, CDR1 is KGHDR and CDR2 SFDVKD. The V gene end was trimmed by 7 bases and the J gene end by 2 bases; junction bases not matched to a gene: 11. CDR3 region: CATRTWGGCPTDTQYF. The CDR3 DNA follows: TGTGCCACCAGGACTTGGGGGGGTTGCCCCACAGATACGCAGTATTTT.

This clonotype was observed a few times. J is TRBJ2-1 and V is TRBV10-3, with 13 bases aligning to TRBD2. V shed 10 bases and J 9 bases; nucleotides not matched to a gene: 6. CDR3 length: 13 residues. Germline lookup yields CDR1 ENHRY and CDR2 SYGVKD. CDR3 region: CATSTSGGGEQFF. The CDR3 region has the DNA TGTGCCACCTCTACTAGCGGGGGGGGTGAGCAGTTCTTC.

This clonotype was found a few times. The rearrangement joins TRBV7-2 to TRBJ2-5; D call uncertain. The V gene's germline CDR1 is SGHTA and CDR2 FQGNSA. Deletions cut 6 bases from V and 5 bases from J, with 16 bases between. The CDR3 runs to 14 residues. This chain's CDR3 is CASSQVWSWETQYF. DNA of the CDR3: TGTGCCAGCAGTCAGGTGTGGTCTTGGGAGACCCAGTACTTC.

The table lists this clonotype with a few counts. The chain carries TRBV7-6 and TRBJ2-5; 9 positions agree with TRBD2. There are 16 residues in the CDR3. The germline V gene encodes CDR1 SGHVS and CDR2 FNYEAQ. Trimming cost V 7 bases and J 1 base; bases outside gene matches: 10. This chain's CDR3 is CASTPSWGLAQETQYF. The DNA of the CDR3 is TGTGCCAGCACCCCTAGTTGGGGACTAGCCCAAGAGACCCAGTACTTC.

The V and J genes are TRBV7-9 and TRBJ2-7; unclear D gene. The CDR3 is 13 residues long. Germline lookup yields CDR1 SEHNR and CDR2 FQNEAQ (reference sequence). V lost 3 bases, J lost 1 base, and 7 bases lay in between. CDR3 loop: CASSFPESYEQYF. CDR3 DNA sequence: TGTGCCAGCAGCTTCCCGGAGTCCTACGAGCAGTACTTC.

This clonotype was seen ten or more times. The V gene is TRBV12-3 or TRBV12-4, the J gene TRBJ2-7, with D perhaps TRBD2 (6 bases). Trimming pared 1 base from V and 1 base from J, leaving 8 bases between. The CDR3 consists of 14 residues. CDR3 sequence reads: CASSLEAGSYEQYF. The CDR3 coding sequence is TGTGCCAGCAGTTTAGAGGCGGGGTCCTACGAGCAGTACTTC.

This clonotype was found many times. This rearrangement joins TRBV20-1 to TRBJ2-7; unclear D gene. The CDR3 sequence is 11 residues long. V was clipped by 0 bases and J by 3 bases, with 3 bases between them. Germline V gene data show CDR1 as DFQATT and CDR2 as SNEGSKA (reference sequence). The CDR3 nucleotides read TGCAGTGCTAGAGACAGCTACGAGCAGTACTTC. Protein product: CSARDSYEQYF.

This clonotype was seen a few times. The chain combines TRBV4-1 with TRBJ2-7; unclear D gene. V dropped 1 base and J dropped 6 bases, with 13 bases sitting between them. Germline-derived CDR1 and CDR2 are MGHRA and YSYEKL. CDR3 size: 14 residues. CDR3 loop: CASSQGPQTREQYF. The CDR3 DNA reads as TGCGCCAGCAGCCAAGGCCCCCAAACTCGCGAGCAGTACTTC.

The chain links TRBV12-3 or TRBV12-4 to TRBJ2-7; perhaps TRBD1 as D (6 bases). CDR3 size: 13 residues. V lost 6 bases to trimming and J lost 7 bases, with 16 bases between them. CDR3 loop: CASSSRRGGEQYF. CDR3 sequence (DNA): TGTGCCAGCAGCAGCCGCAGGGGTGGGGAGCAGTACTTC.

The chain employs TRBV10-3 and TRBJ2-1, with a weak D call TRBD2 (5 bases). This CDR3 comprises 14 residues. Germline assignment: CDR1 ENHRY and CDR2 SYGVKD. V lost 7 bases to trimming and J lost 7 bases, with 17 bases between them. CDR3 in DNA: TGTGCCATCAATAGCGCCCCGGGGATAAATGAGCAGTTCTTC. It yields the protein CAINSAPGINEQFF.

The chain combines TRBV7-2 with TRBJ2-3; 7 nucleotides line up with TRBD2. The CDR3 is 16 amino acids. J gave up 5 bases and V 1 base, and 9 bases lay outside the gene matches. Per germline, CDR1 SGHTA and CDR2 FQGNSA. CDR3: CASSLDSGLGGDTQYF. CDR3 nucleotide sequence: TGTGCCAGCAGCTTAGATTCTGGACTAGGAGGAGATACGCAGTATTTT.

The chain carries TRBV5-1 and TRBJ2-3; the match to TRBD2 covers 14 bases. The germline V gene has CDR1 SGHRS and CDR2 YFSETQ. The CDR3 spans 17 residues. V shed 0 bases and J 10 bases; nucleotides not matched to a gene: 10. The CDR3 loop is CASSLETTGTSGSSQYF. CDR3 DNA: TGCGCCAGCAGCTTGGAAACAACCGGGACTAGCGGGAGTTCGCAGTATTTT.

The chain joins TRBV9 to TRBJ2-1; unclear D gene. Germline V gene data show CDR1 as SGDLS and CDR2 as YYNGEE. With 4 bases removed from V and 7 bases from J, the gap between germline ends came to 12 bases. The CDR3 length is 13 residues. CDR3: CASSPQSENEQFF. DNA for the CDR3: TGTGCCAGCAGCCCCCAAAGCGAAAATGAGCAGTTCTTC. The whole variable domain, filled in from reference TRBV9 and TRBJ2-1, reads DSGVTQTPKHLITATGQRVTLRCSPRSGDLSVYWYQQSLDQGLQFLIQYYNGEERAKGNILERFSAQQFPDLHSELNLSSLELGDSALYFCASSPQSENEQFFGPGTRLTVL.

V and J are TRBV12-3 or TRBV12-4 and TRBJ2-2; D not certain. There are 14 residues in the CDR3. Trimming took 6 bases from V and 4 from J, leaving 12 bases between them. CDR3 sequence: CASRPGSGTGELFF. CDR3 nucleotides: TGTGCCAGCAGACCCGGTTCAGGCACCGGGGAGCTGTTTTTT.

This clonotype was counted once. The V gene is TRBV7-2, the J gene TRBJ2-2; D call uncertain. The V end lost 1 base, the J end lost 6 bases, and 9 bases lay between the germline ends. In germline, CDR1 is SGHTA, CDR2 FQGNSA. The CDR3 covers 14 residues. Here the CDR3 reads CASSLGFSSGELFF. CDR3 DNA: TGTGCCAGCAGCTTAGGGTTTTCGTCCGGGGAGCTGTTTTTT.

The gene calls are TRBV27 and TRBJ1-1; no definite D call. Germline CDR1 reads MNHEY; CDR2 reads SMNVEV (reference sequence). The CDR3 totals 14 residues. V was pared by 5 bases and J by 4 bases, with 14 bases between. CDR3 residues: CASSPTPTATEAFF. In DNA form, the CDR3 reads TGTGCCAGCAGTCCGACACCAACAGCCACTGAAGCTTTCTTT.

The J gene is TRBJ2-5, the V gene TRBV30; 8 bases agree with TRBD2. The germline gives CDR1 GTSNPN, CDR2 SVGIG (reference sequence). There are 14 residues in the CDR3. Trimming took 3 bases from V and 0 from J; bases not matched to a gene: 3. The CDR3: CAWSLAGHQETQYF. CDR3 nucleotides: TGTGCCTGGAGCCTAGCGGGTCACCAAGAGACCCAGTACTTC. The whole variable domain, remainder taken from reference TRBV30 and TRBJ2-5, is SQTIHQWPATLVQPVGSPLSLECTVEGTSNPNLYWYRQAAGRGLQLLFYSVGIGQISSEVPQNLSASRPQDRQFILSSKKLLLSDSGFYLCAWSLAGHQETQYFGPGTRLLVL.

This clonotype was picked up a small number of times. This rearrangement joins TRBV4-2 to TRBJ2-1, with TRBD2 identical over 10 bases. Unmatched junction bases numbered 8, after V lost 0 bases and J lost 3 bases. Germline assignment: CDR1 LGHNA and CDR2 YNFKEQ. CDR3 length: 18 amino acids. The DNA of the CDR3 is TGTGCCAGCAGCCAAGACCCCGGACTAGCGGACTTCTACAATGAGCAGTTCTTC. Its translation is CASSQDPGLADFYNEQFF.

With respect to this clonotype: A junction boundary mismatches the germline segment, possibly from a read error. The chain uses TRBV12-3 or TRBV12-4 and TRBJ1-2; no definite D call. The CDR3 is made up of 12 amino acids. CDR3 loop: CASSFDRGRPFF. Written as DNA, the CDR3 is TGTGCCAGCAGTTTTGATAGAGGGAGACCTTTCTTC.

This clonotype showed up just a few times. The chain recombines TRBV21-1 with TRBJ2-1; the table's D gene call, TRBD2, was not cross checked with the DNA. TRBV21-1 corresponds to a pseudogene. The CDR3 spans 18 residues. The CDR3 DNA is TGTGCCAGCAGCAAAGGGGGTAGCGGGGACCGTTTGGGGGATGAGCAGTTCTTC. Protein: CASSKGGSGDRLGDEQFF.